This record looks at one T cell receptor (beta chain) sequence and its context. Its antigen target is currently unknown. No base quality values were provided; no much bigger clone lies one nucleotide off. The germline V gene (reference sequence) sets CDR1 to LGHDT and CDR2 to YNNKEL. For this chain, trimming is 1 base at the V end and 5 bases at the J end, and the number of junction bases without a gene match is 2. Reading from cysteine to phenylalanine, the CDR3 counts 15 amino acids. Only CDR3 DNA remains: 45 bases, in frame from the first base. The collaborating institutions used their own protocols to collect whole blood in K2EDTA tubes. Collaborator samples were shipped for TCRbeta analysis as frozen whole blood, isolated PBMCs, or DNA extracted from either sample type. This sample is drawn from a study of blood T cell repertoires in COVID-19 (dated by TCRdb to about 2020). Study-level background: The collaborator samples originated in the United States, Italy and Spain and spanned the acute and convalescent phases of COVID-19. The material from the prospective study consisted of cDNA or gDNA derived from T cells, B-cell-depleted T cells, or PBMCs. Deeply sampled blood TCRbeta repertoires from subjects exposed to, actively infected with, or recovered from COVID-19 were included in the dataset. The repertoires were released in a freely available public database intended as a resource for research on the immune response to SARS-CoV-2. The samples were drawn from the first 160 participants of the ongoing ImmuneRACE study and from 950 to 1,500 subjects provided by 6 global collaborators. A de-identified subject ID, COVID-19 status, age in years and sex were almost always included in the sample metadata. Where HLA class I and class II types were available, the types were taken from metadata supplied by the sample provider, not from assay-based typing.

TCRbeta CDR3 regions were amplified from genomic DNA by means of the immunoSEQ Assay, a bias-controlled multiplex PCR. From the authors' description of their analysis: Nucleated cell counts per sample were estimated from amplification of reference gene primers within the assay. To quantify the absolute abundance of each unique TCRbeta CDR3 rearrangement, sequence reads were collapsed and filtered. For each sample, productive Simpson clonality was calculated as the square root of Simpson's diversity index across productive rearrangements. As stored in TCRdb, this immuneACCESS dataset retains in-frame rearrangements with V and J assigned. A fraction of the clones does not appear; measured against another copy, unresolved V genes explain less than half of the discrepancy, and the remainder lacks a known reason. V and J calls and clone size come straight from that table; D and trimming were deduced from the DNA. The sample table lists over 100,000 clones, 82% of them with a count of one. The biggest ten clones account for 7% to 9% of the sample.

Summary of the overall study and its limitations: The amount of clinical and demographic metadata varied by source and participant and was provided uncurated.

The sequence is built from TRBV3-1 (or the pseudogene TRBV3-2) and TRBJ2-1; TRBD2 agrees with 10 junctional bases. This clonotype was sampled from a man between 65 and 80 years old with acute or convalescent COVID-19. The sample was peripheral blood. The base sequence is TGTGCCAGCAGCCAAGGGACTAGCGGCAACAATGAGCAGTTCTTC. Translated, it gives CASSQGTSGNNEQFF.